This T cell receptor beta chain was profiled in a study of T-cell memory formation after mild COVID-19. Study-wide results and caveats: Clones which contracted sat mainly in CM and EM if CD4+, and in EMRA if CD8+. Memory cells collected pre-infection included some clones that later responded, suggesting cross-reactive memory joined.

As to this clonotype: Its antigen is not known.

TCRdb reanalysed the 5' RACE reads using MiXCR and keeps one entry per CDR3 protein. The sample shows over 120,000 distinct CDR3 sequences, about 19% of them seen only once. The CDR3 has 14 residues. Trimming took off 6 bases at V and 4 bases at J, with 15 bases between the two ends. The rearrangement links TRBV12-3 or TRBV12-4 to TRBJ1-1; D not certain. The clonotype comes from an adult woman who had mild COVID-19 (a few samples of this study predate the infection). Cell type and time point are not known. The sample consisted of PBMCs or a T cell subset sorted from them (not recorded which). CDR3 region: CASRFNSGGTEAFF. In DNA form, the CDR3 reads TGTGCCAGCAGATTCAACAGTGGCGGCACTGAAGCTTTCTTT.